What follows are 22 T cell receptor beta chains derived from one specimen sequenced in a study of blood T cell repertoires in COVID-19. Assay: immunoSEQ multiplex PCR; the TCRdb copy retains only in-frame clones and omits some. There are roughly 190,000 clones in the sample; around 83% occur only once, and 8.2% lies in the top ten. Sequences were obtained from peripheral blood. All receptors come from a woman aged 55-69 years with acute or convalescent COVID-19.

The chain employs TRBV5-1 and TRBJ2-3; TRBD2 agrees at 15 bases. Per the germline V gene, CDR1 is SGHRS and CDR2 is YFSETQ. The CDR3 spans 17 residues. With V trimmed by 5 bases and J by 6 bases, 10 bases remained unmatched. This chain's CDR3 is CASRGLAGGPSGDTQYF. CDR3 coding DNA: TGCGCCAGCAGAGGACTAGCGGGAGGGCCCTCAGGTGATACGCAGTATTTT. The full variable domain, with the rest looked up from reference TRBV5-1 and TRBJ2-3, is KAGVTQTPRYLIKTRGQQVTLSCSPISGHRSVSWYQQTPGQGLQFLFEYFSETQRNKGNFPGRFSGRQFSNSRSEMNVSTLELGDSALYLCASRGLAGGPSGDTQYFGPGTRLTVL.

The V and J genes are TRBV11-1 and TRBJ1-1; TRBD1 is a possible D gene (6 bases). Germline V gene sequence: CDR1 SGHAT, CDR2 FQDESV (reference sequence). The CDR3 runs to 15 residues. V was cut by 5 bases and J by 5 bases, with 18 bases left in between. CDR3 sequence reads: CASSTDSHLGTEAFF. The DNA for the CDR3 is TGTGCCAGCAGCACGGACAGTCACCTAGGGACTGAAGCTTTCTTT. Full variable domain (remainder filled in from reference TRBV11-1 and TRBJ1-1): EAEVAQSPRYKITEKSQAVAFWCDPISGHATLYWYRQILGQGPELLVQFQDESVVDDSQLPKDRFSAERLKGVDSTLKIQPAELGDSAMYLCASSTDSHLGTEAFFGQGTRLTVV.

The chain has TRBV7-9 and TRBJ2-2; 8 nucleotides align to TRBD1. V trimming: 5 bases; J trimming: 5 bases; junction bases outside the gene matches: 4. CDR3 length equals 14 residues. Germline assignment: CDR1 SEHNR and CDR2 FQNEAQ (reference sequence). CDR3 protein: CASSRRTGTGELFF. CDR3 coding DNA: TGTGCCAGCAGCCGTCGGACAGGGACCGGGGAGCTGTTTTTT.

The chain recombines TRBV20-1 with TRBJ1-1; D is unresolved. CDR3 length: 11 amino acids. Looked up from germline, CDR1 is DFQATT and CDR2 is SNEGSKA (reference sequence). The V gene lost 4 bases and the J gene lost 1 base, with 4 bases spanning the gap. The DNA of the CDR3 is TGCAGTGCTATGGCGAACACTGAAGCTTTCTTT. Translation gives CSAMANTEAFF.

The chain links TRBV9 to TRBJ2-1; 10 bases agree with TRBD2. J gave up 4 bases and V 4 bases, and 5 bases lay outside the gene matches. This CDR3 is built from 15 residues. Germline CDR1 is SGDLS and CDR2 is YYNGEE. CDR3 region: CASSSSGRAYNEQFF. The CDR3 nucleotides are TGTGCCAGCAGCTCCAGCGGGAGGGCTTACAATGAGCAGTTCTTC.

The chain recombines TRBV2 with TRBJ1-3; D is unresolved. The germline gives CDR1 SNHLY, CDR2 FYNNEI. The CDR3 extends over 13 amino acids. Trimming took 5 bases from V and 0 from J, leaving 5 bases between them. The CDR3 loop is CASSQVSGNTIYF. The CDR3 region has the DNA TGTGCCAGCAGTCAGGTCTCTGGAAACACCATATATTTT.

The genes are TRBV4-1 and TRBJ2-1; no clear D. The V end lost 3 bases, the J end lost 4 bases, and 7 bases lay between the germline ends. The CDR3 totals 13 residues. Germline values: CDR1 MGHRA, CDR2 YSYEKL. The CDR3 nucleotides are TGCGCCAGCAGCCAGCAGCGATACAATGAGCAGTTCTTC. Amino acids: CASSQQRYNEQFF.

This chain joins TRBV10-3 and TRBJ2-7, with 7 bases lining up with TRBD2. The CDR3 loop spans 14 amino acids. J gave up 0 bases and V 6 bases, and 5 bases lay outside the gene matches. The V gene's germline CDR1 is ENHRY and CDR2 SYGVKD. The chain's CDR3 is CAISRGESSYEQYF. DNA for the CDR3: TGTGCCATCAGCCGGGGGGAAAGCTCCTACGAGCAGTACTTC.

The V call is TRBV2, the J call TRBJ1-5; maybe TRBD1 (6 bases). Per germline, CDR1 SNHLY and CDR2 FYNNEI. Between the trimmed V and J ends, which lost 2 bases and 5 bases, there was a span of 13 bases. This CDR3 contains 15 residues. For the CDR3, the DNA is TGTGCCAGCAGTGAAAGGGGGGGGCGCGATCAGCCCCAGCATTTT. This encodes CASSERGGRDQPQHF.

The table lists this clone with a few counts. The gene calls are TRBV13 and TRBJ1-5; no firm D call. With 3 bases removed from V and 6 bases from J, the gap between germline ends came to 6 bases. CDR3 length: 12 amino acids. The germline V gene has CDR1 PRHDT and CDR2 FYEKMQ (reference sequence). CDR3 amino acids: CASSFYSQPQHF. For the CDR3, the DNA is TGTGCCAGCAGCTTTTACTCTCAGCCCCAGCATTTT. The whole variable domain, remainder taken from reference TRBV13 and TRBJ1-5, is AAGVIQSPRHLIKEKRETATLKCYPIPRHDTVYWYQQGPGQDPQFLISFYEKMQSDKGSIPDRFSAQQFSDYHSELNMSSLELGDSALYFCASSFYSQPQHFGDGTRLSIL.

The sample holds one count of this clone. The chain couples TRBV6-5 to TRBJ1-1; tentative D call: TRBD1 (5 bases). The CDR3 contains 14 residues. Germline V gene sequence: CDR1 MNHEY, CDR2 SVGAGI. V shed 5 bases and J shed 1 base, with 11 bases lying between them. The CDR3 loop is CASSTLDKNTEAFF. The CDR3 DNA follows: TGTGCCAGCAGTACCCTGGACAAGAACACTGAAGCTTTCTTT.

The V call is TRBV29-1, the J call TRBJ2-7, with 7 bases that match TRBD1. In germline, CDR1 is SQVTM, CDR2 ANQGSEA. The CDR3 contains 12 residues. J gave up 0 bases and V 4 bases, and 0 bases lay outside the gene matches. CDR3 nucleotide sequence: TGCAGCGTTGGGGACAGCTCCTACGAGCAGTACTTC. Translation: CSVGDSSYEQYF.

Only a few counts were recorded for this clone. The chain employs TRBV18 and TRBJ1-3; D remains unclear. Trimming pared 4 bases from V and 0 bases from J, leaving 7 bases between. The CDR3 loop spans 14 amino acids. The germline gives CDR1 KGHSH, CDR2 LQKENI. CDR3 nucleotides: TGTGCCAGCTCACTCGGTCCCTCTGGAAACACCATATATTTT. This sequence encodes CASSLGPSGNTIYF. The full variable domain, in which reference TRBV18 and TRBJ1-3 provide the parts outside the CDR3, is NAGVMQNPRHLVRRRGQEARLRCSPMKGHSHVYWYRQLPEEGLKFMVYLQKENIIDESGMPKERFSAEFPKEGPSILRIQQVVRGDSAAYFCASSLGPSGNTIYFGEGSWLTVV.

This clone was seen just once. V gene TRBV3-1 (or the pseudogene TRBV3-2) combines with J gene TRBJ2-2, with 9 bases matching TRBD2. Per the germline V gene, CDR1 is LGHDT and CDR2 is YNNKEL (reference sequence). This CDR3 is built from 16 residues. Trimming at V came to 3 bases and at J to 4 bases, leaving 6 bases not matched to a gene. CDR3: CASSHLSGRVTGELFF. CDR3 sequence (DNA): TGTGCCAGCAGCCACCTTAGCGGGAGAGTCACCGGGGAGCTGTTTTTT.

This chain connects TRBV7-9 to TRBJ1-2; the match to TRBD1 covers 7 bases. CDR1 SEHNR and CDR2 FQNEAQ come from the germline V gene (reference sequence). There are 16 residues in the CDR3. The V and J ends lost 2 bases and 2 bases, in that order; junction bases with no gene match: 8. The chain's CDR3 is CASSLSRDRTNYGYTF. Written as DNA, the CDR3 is TGTGCCAGCAGCTTATCCCGGGACAGAACCAACTATGGCTACACCTTC.

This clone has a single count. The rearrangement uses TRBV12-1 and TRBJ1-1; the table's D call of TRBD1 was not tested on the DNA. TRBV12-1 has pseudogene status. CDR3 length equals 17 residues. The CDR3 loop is CASSFALTGGEDTEAFF. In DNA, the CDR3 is TGTGCCAGCAGCTTTGCCCTTACAGGGGGCGAAGACACTGAAGCTTTCTTT.

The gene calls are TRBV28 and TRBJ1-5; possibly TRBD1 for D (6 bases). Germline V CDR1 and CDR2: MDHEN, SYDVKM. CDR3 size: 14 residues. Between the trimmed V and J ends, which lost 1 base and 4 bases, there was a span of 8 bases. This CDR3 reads CASSLSQGNQPQHF. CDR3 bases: TGTGCCAGCAGTTTATCGCAGGGGAATCAGCCCCAGCATTTT.

The CDR3: CASSRGAGAYNEQFF. The CDR3 region has the DNA TGTGCCAGCAGCAGAGGGGCGGGAGCTTACAATGAGCAGTTCTTC. This sequence joins TRBV13 and TRBJ2-1; 7 bases are a match to TRBD2. Per the germline V gene, CDR1 is PRHDT and CDR2 is FYEKMQ (reference sequence). The CDR3 consists of 15 residues. The J segment lost 4 bases and the V segment lost 5 bases, leaving 8 bases of the junction unmatched.

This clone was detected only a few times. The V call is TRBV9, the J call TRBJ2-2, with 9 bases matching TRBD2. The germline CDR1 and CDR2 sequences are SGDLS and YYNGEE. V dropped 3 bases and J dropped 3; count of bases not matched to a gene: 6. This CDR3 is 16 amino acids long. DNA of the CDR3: TGTGCCAGCAGCGCCGGGACTAGCTCGTACACCGGGGAGCTGTTTTTT. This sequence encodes CASSAGTSSYTGELFF.

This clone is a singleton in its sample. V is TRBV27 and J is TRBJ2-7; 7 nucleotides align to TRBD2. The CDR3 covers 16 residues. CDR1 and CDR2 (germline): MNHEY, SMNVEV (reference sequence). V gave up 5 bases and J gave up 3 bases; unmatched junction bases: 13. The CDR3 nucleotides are TGTGCCAGCAGTAGAGGACTAGATCTTGTCCACTACGAGCAGTACTTC. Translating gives CASSRGLDLVHYEQYF.

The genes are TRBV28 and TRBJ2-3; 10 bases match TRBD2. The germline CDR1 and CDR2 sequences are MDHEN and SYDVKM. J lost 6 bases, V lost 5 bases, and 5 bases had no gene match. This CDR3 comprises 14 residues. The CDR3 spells CASSPSGRGDTQYF. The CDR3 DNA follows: TGTGCCAGCAGTCCTAGCGGGAGAGGGGATACGCAGTATTTT.

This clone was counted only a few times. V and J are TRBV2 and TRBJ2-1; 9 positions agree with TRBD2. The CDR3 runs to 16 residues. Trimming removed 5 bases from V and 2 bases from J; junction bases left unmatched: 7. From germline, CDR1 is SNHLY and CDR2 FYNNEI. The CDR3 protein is CASSWKTSGAYNEQFF. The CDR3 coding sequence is TGTGCCAGCAGTTGGAAGACTAGCGGAGCCTACAATGAGCAGTTCTTC.